The sequence of this TCR beta chain was determined in a study of cytomegalovirus exposure and HLA in healthy donors. In regard to this clone: Its antigen is undetermined.

General study points: Specific recognition of CMV antigens was confirmed in vitro for a few chains (all CMV-associated). The tendency of first-cohort TCR clusters to co-occur in the approximately 120 validation repertoires was identified by a subsequent analysis.

Measured with immunoSEQ multiplex PCR; TCRdb has only the in-frame clones, and not every one. This table has roughly 130,000 clones, nearly 90% appearing once. The CDR3 is 16 amino acids. With V trimmed by 3 bases and J by 4 bases, 6 bases remained unmatched. The V gene's germline CDR1 is SGHTA and CDR2 FQGTGA. The sample consisted of PBMCs. The TCR was taken from a man aged 25 to 40 in good health and CMV-seronegative. V gene TRBV7-3 combines with J gene TRBJ2-3, with 11 bases fitting TRBD2. The CDR3 loop reads CASSLIAGGPSDTQYF. The CDR3 nucleotides are TGTGCCAGCAGCTTGATAGCGGGGGGGCCGTCAGATACGCAGTATTTT.